This note documents a single T cell receptor (beta chain) sequence. As yet, its antigen is unknown. The sample comes from a study of T cell repertoires in cytomegalovirus infection. TCRdb reprocessed the reads with MiXCR, giving one entry per CDR3 protein. The sample records 100,000 to 120,000 distinct CDR3 sequences, around 30% being singletons. The receptor comes from a human donor in good health (CMV status not recorded). Some clones in this sample may be carry-over from other donors' samples. Source: CD8+ T cells from cultured PBMCs, taken from culture after CMV antigen stimulation.

The CDR3 coding sequence is TGTGCCAGCAGTTTTTCCACTGAAGCTTTCTTT. It is translated as CASSFSTEAFF. This chain connects TRBV12-3 or TRBV12-4 to TRBJ1-1; unclear D gene. The CDR3 is 11 residues long. Trimming took 3 bases from V and 4 from J, leaving 3 bases between them.